Following are 3 T cell receptor beta chains from one sample sequenced in a study of molecular identifiers for immune sequencing clone quantification. MiXCR, applied by TCRdb to the PCR reads, yields one record per CDR3 protein. There are more than 250,000 distinct CDR3 sequences in the sample; over 20% occur only once, and roughly 0.86% lies in the top ten. The specimen was naive CD8+ T cells from blood, with Jurkat cell RNA spiked in. Subset reported: FACS-sorted CD8+CD4-CCR7+CD45RA+ naive T cells. These receptors were obtained from a human donor in good health. Some libraries in this study had Jurkat cell RNA spiked in.

This clonotype occurred many times. J is TRBJ1-2 and V is TRBV14; no clear D gene. Trimming took off 2 bases at V and 0 bases at J, with 10 bases between the two ends. The CDR3 length is 15 residues. Germline V lookup: CDR1 SGHDN, CDR2 FVKESK. The CDR3 region is CASSQYRTANYGYTF. The CDR3 region has the DNA TGTGCCAGCAGCCAATACCGCACAGCTAACTATGGCTACACCTTC.

This clonotype has only a few counts. Being one base from a much bigger clone, this may be a read error. The chain is built from TRBV28 and TRBJ2-3; no definite D call. The CDR3 sequence is 13 residues long. Looked up from germline, CDR1 is MDHEN and CDR2 is SYDVKM. The CDR3 nucleotides read TGTGCCAGCAGTTCCCAAAACTCAGAAACGCAGTATTTT. Protein product: CASSSQNSETQYF.

About this clonotype itself: A much bigger clone sits one base away, suggesting this may be a read error. The gene calls are TRBV20-1 and TRBJ2-2, with D perhaps matching TRBD2 (5 bases). CDR1 DFQATT and CDR2 SNEGSKA come from the germline V gene (reference sequence). This CDR3 spans 16 amino acids. CDR3 loop: CSARDWSGANTGEPFF. The CDR3 DNA follows: TGCAGTGCTAGAGATTGGAGTGGCGCGAACACCGGGGAGCCGTTTTTT.